Each of the 11 T cell receptor beta chains below was sequenced from the same sample in a study of molecular identifiers for immune sequencing clone quantification. Each CDR3 protein gets one entry after TCRdb re-called the PCR reads with MiXCR. Altogether about 60,000 distinct CDR3 sequences are present, about a fifth being singletons, with the ten largest covering approximately 1.5%. Input material: naive CD8+ T cells from blood, with Jurkat cell RNA spiked in. Subset: FACS-sorted CD8+CD4-CCR7+CD45RA+ naive T cells. These receptors came from a human donor in good health. Some libraries in this study had Jurkat cell RNA spiked in.

Of note for this clonotype: Possible read error: a much larger clone is one base away. This rearrangement joins TRBV4-1 to TRBJ1-2; D is ambiguous. Trimming took off 0 bases at V and 3 bases at J, with 8 bases between the two ends. The CDR3 is 14 amino acids. The germline gives CDR1 MGHRA, CDR2 YSYEKL. In DNA, the CDR3 is TGCGCCAGCAGCCAAGATTGTGGGGACTATGGCTACACCTTC. Its protein product is CASSQDCGDYGYTF.

This clonotype was seen at least ten times. The chain uses TRBV20-1 and TRBJ2-7, with D unresolved. Trimming pared 3 bases from V and 3 bases from J, leaving 6 bases between. The CDR3 totals 11 residues. Germline-derived CDR1 and CDR2 are DFQATT and SNEGSKA (reference sequence). CDR3 sequence reads: CSASSNYEQYF. CDR3 DNA: TGCAGTGCTAGTAGTAACTACGAGCAGTACTTC.

This clonotype was observed at least ten times. The CDR3 coding sequence is TGTGCCAGCAGCTTAGCCCGGAGGGGGCCCTCCCCCGAGCAGTACTTC. Its protein product is CASSLARRGPSPEQYF. J is TRBJ2-7 and V is TRBV7-8; the D gene is possibly TRBD1 (7 bases). The CDR3 totals 16 residues. Germline CDR1 and CDR2: SGHVS and FQNEAQ. V was pared by 0 bases and J by 6 bases, with 18 bases between.

Concerning this clonotype itself: A much larger clone differs from this one at a single base, so this may be a read error. The J gene is TRBJ1-1, the V gene TRBV27, with 7 bases that match TRBD1. The CDR3 consists of 15 residues. V lost 2 bases to trimming and J lost 6 bases; unmatched junction nucleotides: 9. Germline V lookup: CDR1 MNHEY, CDR2 SMNVEV (reference sequence). The CDR3 coding sequence is TGTGCCAGCAGTTTAACAGGGGTTTTAGGCTCTGAAGCTTTCTTT. Encoded protein: CASSLTGVLGSEAFF.

This clonotype came up a few times. This sequence joins TRBV20-1 and TRBJ1-1, with TRBD1 identical over 7 bases. V shed 0 bases and J 0 bases; nucleotides not matched to a gene: 7. The CDR3 is 16 amino acids. Germline CDR1 reads DFQATT; CDR2 reads SNEGSKA (reference sequence). CDR3 in amino acids: CSARDPDRAMNTEAFF. Written as DNA, the CDR3 is TGCAGTGCTAGAGATCCCGACAGGGCGATGAACACTGAAGCTTTCTTT.

This clonotype has a count of ten or more. The chain recombines TRBV18 with TRBJ1-1; the D gene is possibly TRBD1 (5 bases). The V and J ends lost 5 bases and 4 bases respectively, with 17 bases between them. Germline lookup yields CDR1 KGHSH and CDR2 LQKENI. This CDR3 has 15 amino acids. The CDR3 DNA is TGTGCCAGCTCATCCCTGGGGGGTGAGACCACTGAAGCTTTCTTT. Protein product: CASSSLGGETTEAFF.

This clonotype showed up many times. V and J are TRBV20-1 and TRBJ2-1; 7 bases agree with TRBD1. V shed 2 bases and J 6 bases; nucleotides not matched to a gene: 13. Germline-derived CDR1 and CDR2 are DFQATT and SNEGSKA (reference sequence). The CDR3 length is 16 residues. DNA for the CDR3: TGCAGTGCTAGATCGGGGACCGGGACAGTGATCAATGAGCAGTTCTTC. Amino acids: CSARSGTGTVINEQFF.

This clonotype was recorded many times. V gene TRBV5-5 combines with J gene TRBJ2-7; 7 nucleotides align to TRBD2. CDR1 and CDR2 (germline): SGHKS, YYEKEE (reference sequence). The J segment lost 0 bases and the V segment lost 5 bases, leaving 5 bases of the junction unmatched. This CDR3 comprises 14 residues. For the CDR3, the DNA is TGTGCCAGCAGTTCCGGGACTAACTCCTACGAGCAGTACTTC. Translation: CASSSGTNSYEQYF.

This clonotype was counted many times. The V call is TRBV11-2, the J call TRBJ2-5; D gene ambiguous. This CDR3 has 12 residues. Germline loops: CDR1 SGHAT, CDR2 FQNNGV. V dropped 1 base and J dropped 1 base, with 1 base sitting between them. The CDR3: CASSLAQETQYF. The CDR3 nucleotides are TGTGCCAGCAGCTTAGCCCAAGAGACCCAGTACTTC.

In its sample, this clonotype was seen many times. This sequence joins TRBV5-1 and TRBJ2-3; D might be TRBD2 (6 bases). Germline V gene data show CDR1 as SGHRS and CDR2 as YFSETQ. The CDR3 has 18 amino acids. V lost 2 bases and J lost 0, with 19 bases in between. CDR3 region: CASSFSPGTGYSTDTQYF. The CDR3 region has the DNA TGCGCCAGCAGCTTCAGTCCCGGGACTGGATATAGCACAGATACGCAGTATTTT.

This clonotype has a count of ten or more. J is TRBJ2-1 and V is TRBV3-1; D uncertain. In germline, CDR1 is LGHDT, CDR2 YNNKEL (reference sequence). Trimming removed 1 base from V and 8 bases from J, with 18 bases in between. The CDR3 consists of 16 residues. CDR3 sequence reads: CASSQVPQRKGYEQFF. In DNA form, the CDR3 reads TGTGCCAGCAGCCAAGTTCCCCAGCGAAAGGGCTATGAGCAGTTCTTC.